The sequence of this T cell receptor (beta chain) was determined in a study of T cell responses to AZD1222 COVID-19 vaccine (dated by TCRdb to the early 2020s). Background on the whole study: AZD1222 recipients given second doses at about 4 weeks or at about 12 weeks were pooled, since spike-specific TCR depth and breadth were not found to differ between the two schedules. A total of over 230 trial participants underwent TCR sequencing, of whom approximately 210 received two doses of AZD1222 and 26 received two doses of the MenACWY control vaccine. Trial participants were enrolled into age subgroups of 18-55, 56-69 and 70-plus years, which contained approximately 150, 30 and 60 TCR-sequenced participants, respectively.

Note on this clone: Its target antigen remains unknown. No quality values exist for individual bases; no much larger clone is one base distant.

The time point label, as the study defines it: baseline before first vaccination. The vaccinee samples were drawn from two UK trials, COV001 and COV002, one of which was a single-blind randomized controlled phase 2/3 trial testing AZD1222 (ChAdOx1 nCoV-19) in healthy adults. Trial participant PBMC samples were collected at day 0 and day 28 after the second dose for TCRbeta chain sequencing. Study-wide conclusions, independent of this receptor: Most participants were white British and females outnumbered males, and the authors suggested that clonal diversity may have been underestimated. Reportedly, close to half of the unique spike-specific TCRs recognized epitopes lying outside the regions that are mutated in the B.1.351 and B.1.1.7 variants. The whole spike protein was spanned by vaccine-associated CD4 TCRs, and dominant responses were seen in regions 160-218 and 743-854. No day 14 peak-response samples were available, so repertoires were characterized only after the peak T cell response. Conclusions about previously exposed vaccinees are limited, since just a handful of AZD1222 recipients were seropositive for SARS-CoV-2 at baseline. Spike-specific TCR breadth and depth rose significantly after two AZD1222 doses compared with day 0 and with MenACWY recipients. In the small 56-69-year group, the increase in depth fell short of significance, most likely because of low power.

The junction shows trimming of 0 bases on V and 4 bases on J, plus 10 bases between the germline ends. Spanning cysteine to phenylalanine, the CDR3 consists of 15 amino acids. Just CDR3 DNA is preserved here, 45 bases in frame from base 1. The germline V gene specifies LGHNA as CDR1 and YNFKEQ as CDR2. The CDR3 regions of human TCRbeta chains were analyzed by immunosequencing. Per the source publication's procedure: TCRs in the repertoires were matched against a reference library of SARS-CoV-2-specific TCRs that had been generated with the MIRA antigen-specificity platform. Breadth was defined as the fraction of unique TCRs that were SARS-CoV-2-associated. Depth was defined as the fraction of total T cells that were SARS-CoV-2-associated. Using the MIRA data, each spike-specific TCR was assigned both to the spike region to which the TCR was reactive and to a CD4 or CD8 class. Log10-transformed breadth and depth values were compared by one-way ANOVA with Sidak's multiple comparisons tests. In its TCRdb copy, this immuneACCESS table keeps in-frame sequences only and misses some clones. Where compared with another copy, unresolved V genes explain less than half of these, and the others have no known cause. That table furnishes V, J and clone size, whereas the DNA furnished D and trimming. The sample has around 52,000 clones on record, about 86% of them singletons. The ten largest clones take up approximately 16% of the sample.

The source material was peripheral blood, sampled on day 0 of AZD1222 vaccination. This clonotype was sampled from an adult in good health. The chain was built from TRBV4-2 and TRBJ2-1, with TRBD2 perhaps the D gene, on 5 matching bases. The DNA sequence is TGTGCCAGCAGCCAAGATTTGGACTTGTACAATGAGCAGTTCTTC. It translates to CASSQDLDLYNEQFF.